This TCR beta chain derives from a study of blood T cell repertoires in COVID-19. Germline V gives CDR1 MNHEY, CDR2 SMNVEV (reference sequence). The ends lost 4 bases at V and 2 bases at J; junction bases unmatched: 6. The CDR3 extends over 15 amino acids. Clones were read by immunoSEQ multiplex PCR, and TCRdb kept only the in-frame ones, dropping some. Among about 88,000 clones listed, 90% were seen once. This clone has a single count. Followed over time, Seattle patients had been enrolled while infection was active. The sequence came from a man aged 18-30 years with COVID-19, enrolled during active disease. The V call is TRBV27, the J call TRBJ2-5; 8 nucleotides match TRBD1. The specimen sequenced was peripheral blood. DNA for the CDR3: TGTGCCAGCAGTTCCAGGGACAGGTTACAAGAGACCCAGTACTTC. It translates to CASSSRDRLQETQYF.